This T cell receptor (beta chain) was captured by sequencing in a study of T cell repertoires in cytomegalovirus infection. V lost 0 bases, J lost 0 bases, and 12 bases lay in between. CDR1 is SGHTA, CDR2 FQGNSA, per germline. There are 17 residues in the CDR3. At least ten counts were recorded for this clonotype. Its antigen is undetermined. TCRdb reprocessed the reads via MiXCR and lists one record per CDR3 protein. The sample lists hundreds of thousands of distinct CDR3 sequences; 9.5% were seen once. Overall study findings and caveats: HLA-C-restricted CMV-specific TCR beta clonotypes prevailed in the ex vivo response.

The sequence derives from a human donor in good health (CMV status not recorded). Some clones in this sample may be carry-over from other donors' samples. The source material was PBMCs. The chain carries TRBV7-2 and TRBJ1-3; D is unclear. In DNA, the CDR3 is TGTGCCAGCAGCTTAGCCGGACCTTTTCCCTCTGGAAACACCATATATTTT. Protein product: CASSLAGPFPSGNTIYF.